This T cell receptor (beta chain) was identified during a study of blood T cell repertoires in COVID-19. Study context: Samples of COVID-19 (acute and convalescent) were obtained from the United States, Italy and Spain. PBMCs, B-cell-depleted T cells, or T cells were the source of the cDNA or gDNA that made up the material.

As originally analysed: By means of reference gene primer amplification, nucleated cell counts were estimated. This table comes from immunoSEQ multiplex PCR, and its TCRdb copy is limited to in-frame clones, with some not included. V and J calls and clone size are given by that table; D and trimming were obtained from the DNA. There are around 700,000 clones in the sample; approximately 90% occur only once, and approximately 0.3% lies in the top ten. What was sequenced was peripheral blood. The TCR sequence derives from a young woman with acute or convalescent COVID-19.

CDR3 protein: CASSLDFRLGDTQYF. CDR3 DNA: TGTGCCAGCAGCTTGGATTTCAGGTTAGGAGATACGCAGTATTTT. The rearrangement joins TRBV5-5 to TRBJ2-3, with D uncertain. Germline CDR1 SGHKS, CDR2 YYEKEE (reference sequence). The V end was cut by 0 bases, the J end by 5 bases, with 13 bases between. CDR3 length: 15 residues.